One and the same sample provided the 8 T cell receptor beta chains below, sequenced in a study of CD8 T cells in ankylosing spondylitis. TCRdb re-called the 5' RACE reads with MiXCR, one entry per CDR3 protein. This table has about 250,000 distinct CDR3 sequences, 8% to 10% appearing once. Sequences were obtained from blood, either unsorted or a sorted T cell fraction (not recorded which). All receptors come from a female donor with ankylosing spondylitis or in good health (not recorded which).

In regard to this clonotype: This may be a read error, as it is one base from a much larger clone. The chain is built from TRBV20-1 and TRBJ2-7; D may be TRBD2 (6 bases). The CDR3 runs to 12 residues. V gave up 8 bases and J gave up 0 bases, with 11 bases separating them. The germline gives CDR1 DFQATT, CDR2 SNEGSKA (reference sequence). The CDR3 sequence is CSTHGSSYEQYF. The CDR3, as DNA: TGCAGTACTCACGGGAGCTCCTACGAGCAGTACTTC.

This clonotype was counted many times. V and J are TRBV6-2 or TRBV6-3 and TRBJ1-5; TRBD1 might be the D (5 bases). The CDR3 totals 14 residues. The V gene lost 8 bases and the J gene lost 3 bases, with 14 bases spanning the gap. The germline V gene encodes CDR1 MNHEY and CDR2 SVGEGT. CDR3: CASEDGTYNQPQHF. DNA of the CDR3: TGTGCCAGCGAGGACGGGACCTACAATCAGCCCCAGCATTTT.

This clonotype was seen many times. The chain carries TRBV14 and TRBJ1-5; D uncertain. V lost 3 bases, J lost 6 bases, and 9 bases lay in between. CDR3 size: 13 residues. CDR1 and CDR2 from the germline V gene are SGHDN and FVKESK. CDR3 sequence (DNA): TGTGCCAGCAGCCAGGGCATTTTTCAGCCCCAGCATTTT. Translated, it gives CASSQGIFQPQHF.

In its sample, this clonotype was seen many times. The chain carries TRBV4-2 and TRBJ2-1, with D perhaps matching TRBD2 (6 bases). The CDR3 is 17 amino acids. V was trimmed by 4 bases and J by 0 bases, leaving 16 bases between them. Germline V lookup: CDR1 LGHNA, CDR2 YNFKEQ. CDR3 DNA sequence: TGTGCCAGCAGCCCGGGACTTTCGGAAAGCTCCTACAATGAGCAGTTCTTC. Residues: CASSPGLSESSYNEQFF.

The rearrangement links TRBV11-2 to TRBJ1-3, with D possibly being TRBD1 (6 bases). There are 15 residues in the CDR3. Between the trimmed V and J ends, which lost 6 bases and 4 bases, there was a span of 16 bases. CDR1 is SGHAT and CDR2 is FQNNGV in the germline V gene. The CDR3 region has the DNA TGTGCCAGCAGTTCAAGAGGGGGGTTCGGAAACACCATATATTTT. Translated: CASSSRGGFGNTIYF.

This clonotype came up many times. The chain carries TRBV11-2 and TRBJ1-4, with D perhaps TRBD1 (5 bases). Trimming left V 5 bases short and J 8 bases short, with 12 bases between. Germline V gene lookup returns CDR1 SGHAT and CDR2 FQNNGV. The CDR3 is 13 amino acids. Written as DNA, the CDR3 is TGTGCCAGCAGCAGCGGGGGGAGGGAAAAACTGTTTTTT. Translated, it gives CASSSGGREKLFF.

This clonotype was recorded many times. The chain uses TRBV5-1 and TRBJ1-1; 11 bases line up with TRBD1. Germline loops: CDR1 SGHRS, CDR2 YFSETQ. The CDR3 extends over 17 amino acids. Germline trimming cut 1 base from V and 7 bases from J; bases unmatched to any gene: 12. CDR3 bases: TGCGCCAGCAGCTTGCGAGGACAGGGGGCTGAACTTTATGAAGCTTTCTTT. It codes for CASSLRGQGAELYEAFF.

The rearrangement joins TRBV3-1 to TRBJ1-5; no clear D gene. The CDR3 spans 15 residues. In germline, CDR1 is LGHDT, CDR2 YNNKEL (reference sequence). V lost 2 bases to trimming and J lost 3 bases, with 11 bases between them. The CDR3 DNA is TGTGCCAGCAGCCAACGCGGAGTTCTCAATCAGCCCCAGCATTTT. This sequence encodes CASSQRGVLNQPQHF.